The rows below give T cell receptor beta chains drawn from one sample of a study of blood T cell repertoires in COVID-19. Repertoires were generated with immunoSEQ multiplex PCR, while TCRdb's copy carries only in-frame clones and drops some. The sample includes 70,000 to 90,000 clones, 80% to 90% of them seen just once. Sequenced input: PBMCs or T cells enriched from blood (not recorded which). The receptor source for this set is a woman aged 45 to 65 with acute COVID-19. CDR3s include the opening cysteine and the closing phenylalanine or tryptophan. D genes are given only for firm matches. Rows give clone size only sometimes, using once, few, many, or a class for an expanded clone.

d_gene	abundance	j_gene	v_gene	CDR3nt	CDR3aa
TRBD1	NA	TRBJ1-2	TRBV7-9	TGTGCCAGCAGCCGGACCGGGACAGCGAACTATGGCTACACCTTC	CASSRTGTANYGYTF
TRBD1	NA	TRBJ2-7	TRBV29-1	TGCAGCGTTGAAGATACGGGGACAGGGTATTTCTACGAGCAGTACTTC	CSVEDTGTGYFYEQYF
NA	NA	TRBJ1-3	TRBV7-2	TGTGCCAGCAGCCCGCACGCAGGACTCGAAGGAAACACCATATATTTT	CASSPHAGLEGNTIYF
NA	NA	TRBJ2-5	TRBV6-5	TGTGCCAGCAGTTACAGTCAGTGGGAGACCCAGTACTTC	CASSYSQWETQYF
TRBD1	NA	TRBJ1-6	TRBV27	TGTGCCAGCAGTCGTGAGTCAGGGGGGACCTATAATTCACCCCTCCACTTT	CASSRESGGTYNSPLHF
TRBD2	NA	TRBJ2-1	TRBV5-1	TGCGCCAGCAGCCTGGGACTAGCGGTTTCCTACAATGAGCAGTTCTTC	CASSLGLAVSYNEQFF
NA	NA	TRBJ2-7	TRBV6-2/TRBV6-3	TGTGCCAGCAGTCTGCAGGGTCTGGAAGACGAGCAGTACTTC	CASSLQGLEDEQYF
NA	NA	TRBJ2-5	TRBV30	TGTGCCTGGACTAGACCCTCGGGGACCCAGTACTTC	CAWTRPSGTQYF
NA	NA	TRBJ2-3	TRBV30	TGTGCCTGGTCCTTTAACGCGTGGGGGGGCACAGATACGCAGTATTTT	CAWSFNAWGGTDTQYF
NA	once	TRBJ1-6	TRBV11-3	TGTGCCAGCAGCTCTAACAGCGGTAATTCACCCCTCCACTTT	CASSSNSGNSPLHF
TRBD2	NA	TRBJ2-7	TRBV27	TGTGCCAGCAGGGGACTAGCGGGAGAACCCTCCTACGAGCAGTACTTC	CASRGLAGEPSYEQYF
TRBD2	NA	TRBJ2-5	TRBV9	TGTGCCAGCAGCGTGGGGTCTGGACTAGCGGGAGAGACCCAGTACTTC	CASSVGSGLAGETQYF
TRBD1	NA	TRBJ1-1	TRBV2	TGTGCCAGCAGTGTTGTAGGGGGCACCACTGAAGCTTTCTTT	CASSVVGGTTEAFF
NA	NA	TRBJ2-5	TRBV29-1	TGCAGCGTTCCACAGGGTCAAGAGACCCAGTACTTC	CSVPQGQETQYF
TRBD1	NA	TRBJ1-1	TRBV19	TGTGCCAGTAGTATCGGGACAGCCCAATACACTGAAGCTTTCTTT	CASSIGTAQYTEAFF
NA	NA	TRBJ1-1	TRBV10-3	TGTGCCATCAGTGAGTCGAGAGAAGTCATGAACACTGAAGCTTTCTTT	CAISESREVMNTEAFF
TRBD1	NA	TRBJ2-1	TRBV5-1	TGCGCCAGCAGCCCGGGACAGGGTAACTACAATGAGCAGTTCTTC	CASSPGQGNYNEQFF
NA	NA	TRBJ1-2	TRBV19	TGTGCCAGTAGCACCGTGCGGGCTACAGCTAACTATGGCTACACCTTC	CASSTVRATANYGYTF
NA	few	TRBJ1-2	TRBV10-1	TGCGCCAGCAGGTGGCGAGACTACGAAGGGGGCTACACCTTC	CASRWRDYEGGYTF
NA	NA	TRBJ2-3	TRBV24-1	TGTGCCACCAGTGATAGTCGGGAGTGGTATGCAGATACGCAGTATTTT	CATSDSREWYADTQYF
TRBD2	NA	TRBJ2-3	TRBV5-6	TGTGCCAGCAGCTTCCGAGCGGGAAGGGCAGATACGCAGTATTTT	CASSFRAGRADTQYF
NA	NA	TRBJ1-2	TRBV2	TGTGCCAGCATGGCGGCCACCGACTATGGCTACACCTTC	CASMAATDYGYTF
TRBD1	NA	TRBJ1-6	TRBV5-4	TGTGCCAGCAGCTACCCCGGACAGGACGGTTCACCCCTCCACTTT	CASSYPGQDGSPLHF
NA	NA	TRBJ2-1	TRBV20-1	TGCAGTGCTAGAGGCGCATATGAGCAGTTCTTC	CSARGAYEQFF
TRBD2	NA	TRBJ2-7	TRBV24-1	TGTGCCACCACCTCAAGTGGGGGAACTAGCGGGAGAGAGGACGAGCAGTACTTC	CATTSSGGTSGREDEQYF
TRBD1	NA	TRBJ1-1	TRBV4-1	TGCGCCAGCAGCCAAGGTTCTATCACAGGGGGCCTGAACACTGAAGCTTTCTTT	CASSQGSITGGLNTEAFF
TRBD2	once	TRBJ2-2	TRBV6-5	TGTGCCAGCAGCCTTAGGACTAGAAACACCGGGGAGCTGTTTTTT	CASSLRTRNTGELFF
NA	NA	TRBJ2-1	TRBV4-3	TGCGCCAGCAGCCAAGATCCCTATTCCTACAATGAGCAGTTCTTC	CASSQDPYSYNEQFF
TRBD1	NA	TRBJ2-5	TRBV4-1	TGCGCCAGCAGCCAAGAGTTTGGGGGACAGGGGCGTAAGACCCAGTACTTC	CASSQEFGGQGRKTQYF
NA	NA	TRBJ1-1	TRBV14	TGTGCCAGCAGCCAAGATGTCCAGGGCCAAATCGTGAACACTGAAGCTTTCTTT	CASSQDVQGQIVNTEAFF
TRBD2	NA	TRBJ2-1	TRBV9	TGTGCCAGCAGCGTAGATACTAGCGGGAGTTGGGATGAGCAGTTCTTC	CASSVDTSGSWDEQFF
TRBD1	few	TRBJ1-2	TRBV19	TGTGCCAGTAGTGCCCAGACAGGGTCCGGCTACACCTTC	CASSAQTGSGYTF
NA	NA	TRBJ1-2	TRBV19	TGTGCCAGTACCCCTGACACCCTGGGAGGTTATGGCTACACCTTC	CASTPDTLGGYGYTF
TRBD2	NA	TRBJ2-5	TRBV6-4	TGTGCCAGCAGTAGACTAGCGGGGACAGGGACCCAGTACTTC	CASSRLAGTGTQYF
NA	NA	TRBJ1-5	TRBV7-9	TGTGCCAGCAGCCGAGATAGCAATCAGCCCCAGCATTTT	CASSRDSNQPQHF
TRBD1	few	TRBJ1-6	TRBV2	TGTGCCAGCACCGAGGGGGCAGCGACCTGGGGCTCACCCCTCCACTTT	CASTEGAATWGSPLHF
TRBD1	NA	TRBJ1-1	TRBV5-4	TGTGCCAGCAGCCCTCCGACAGGGGCGGGCACTGAAGCTTTCTTT	CASSPPTGAGTEAFF
TRBD1	NA	TRBJ1-2	TRBV30	TGTGCCTGGAGCGCACAGGGGCCGAACTATGGCTACACCTTC	CAWSAQGPNYGYTF
NA	NA	TRBJ2-3	TRBV27	TGTGCCAGCAGTTTATCGAGCGACAGCACAGATACGCAGTATTTT	CASSLSSDSTDTQYF
NA	NA	TRBJ2-3	TRBV7-2	TGTGCCAGCAGCTTAGTAGGCGGGATAAACACAGATACGCAGTATTTT	CASSLVGGINTDTQYF
TRBD1	NA	TRBJ1-1	TRBV18	TGTGCCAGCTCACCACGGACAGGCATGGGTATTGAGGACACTGAAGCTTTCTTT	CASSPRTGMGIEDTEAFF